These T cell receptor beta chains were read from a single sample in a study of Ad26.COV2.S vaccination and SARS-CoV-2 variants. Repertoires were generated with immunoSEQ multiplex PCR, while TCRdb's copy carries only in-frame clones and drops some. The sample contains some 250,000 clones, roughly 90% of which appear only once. The sample in question was peripheral blood, obtained in a trial of Ad26.COV2.S vaccine versus placebo. These receptors came from a person aged 18 to 59 who received the Ad26.COV2.S COVID-19 vaccine or a placebo. Each CDR3 is given with its conserved first and last residue. A D gene is named only where the DNA matches it firmly. Only some rows state a clone size, as once, few, many or a class for expanded clones.

TRBJ2-7	TRBD2	TRBV13	few	18	CASSLQGLAGDRGYEQYF	TGTGCCAGCAGCCTCCAGGGACTAGCGGGAGACCGCGGCTACGAGCAGTACTTC
TRBJ1-4	NA	TRBV9	NA	13	CASSVNSGEKLFF	TGTGCCAGCAGCGTAAATTCAGGCGAAAAACTGTTTTTT
TRBJ2-5	NA	TRBV5-1	NA	13	CASSGGHQETQYF	TGCGCCAGCAGCGGGGGACACCAAGAGACCCAGTACTTC
TRBJ1-1	TRBD1	TRBV9	NA	13	CASSEQGGTEAFF	TGTGCCAGCAGCGAACAGGGGGGCACTGAAGCTTTCTTT
TRBJ2-1	TRBD1	TRBV28	NA	16	CASRPRDRSSYNEQFF	TGTGCCAGCAGACCCCGGGACAGGAGCTCCTACAATGAGCAGTTCTTC
TRBJ2-1	NA	TRBV2	NA	12	CASSENGYEQFF	TGTGCCAGCAGTGAGAACGGGTATGAGCAGTTCTTC
TRBJ2-1	NA	TRBV10-2	NA	12	CASSVVLREQFF	TGCGCCAGCAGTGTAGTCCTCCGGGAGCAGTTCTTC
TRBJ2-3	TRBD2	TRBV7-2	NA	15	CASSPGTSKLDTQYF	TGTGCCAGCAGCCCCGGGACTAGCAAGTTAGATACGCAGTATTTT
TRBJ2-7	TRBD2	TRBV2	NA	16	CASRGGERRASYEQYF	TGTGCCAGCAGGGGGGGGGAGCGTAGGGCCTCCTACGAGCAGTACTTC
TRBJ2-7	TRBD2	TRBV6-5	NA	14	CASSLLAGLYEQYF	TGTGCCAGCAGCCTTTTAGCGGGGCTATACGAGCAGTACTTC
TRBJ2-1	TRBD2	TRBV25-1	NA	17	CASSDSAGTSGVNEQFF	TGTGCCAGCAGTGATTCCGCCGGGACTAGCGGGGTAAATGAGCAGTTCTTC
TRBJ2-3	NA	TRBV6-5	NA	14	CASSVGVGTDTQYF	TGTGCCAGCTCCGTGGGGGTTGGCACAGATACGCAGTATTTT
TRBJ2-2	TRBD2	TRBV19	NA	15	CATRTSGTNTGELFF	TGTGCCACCAGGACTAGCGGAACGAACACCGGGGAGCTGTTTTTT
TRBJ1-2	TRBD1	TRBV7-9	NA	16	CASSLGTGGAGYGYTF	TGTGCCAGCAGCTTAGGGACAGGGGGCGCTGGGTATGGCTACACCTTC
TRBJ2-3	NA	TRBV14	NA	16	CASSQFTPLSTDTQYF	TGTGCCAGCAGCCAGTTTACCCCGTTGAGCACAGATACGCAGTATTTT
TRBJ2-7	NA	TRBV28	NA	14	CASSLRSISYEQYF	TGTGCCAGCAGTTTACGGTCGATCTCCTACGAGCAGTACTTC
TRBJ1-6	TRBD1	TRBV20-1	NA	11	CSATLTGGLHF	TGCAGTGCTACACTTACAGGGGGACTCCACTTT
TRBJ1-2	TRBD1	TRBV27	NA	18	CASSPGPGQPSANYGYTF	TGTGCCAGCAGCCCCGGCCCGGGACAGCCAAGTGCCAACTATGGCTACACCTTC
TRBJ2-6	NA	TRBV29-1	many	16	CSVEDGGPSGANVLTF	TGCAGCGTTGAAGACGGAGGACCCTCTGGGGCCAACGTCCTGACTTTC
TRBJ2-2	NA	TRBV7-8	NA	23	CASSPWASFGAKVAGTNTGELFF	TGTGCCAGCAGCCCGTGGGCCTCGTTCGGGGCTAAAGTGGCGGGGACGAACACCGGGGAGCTGTTTTTT
TRBJ2-7	NA	TRBV6-5	NA	13	CASRAGNPYEQYF	TGTGCCAGCAGGGCAGGGAACCCCTACGAGCAGTACTTC
TRBJ2-5	NA	TRBV4-3	NA	16	CASSPSIGRLQETQYF	TGCGCCAGCAGCCCAAGCATCGGCAGGTTACAAGAGACCCAGTACTTC
TRBJ2-7	TRBD1	TRBV6-2/TRBV6-3	NA	14	CASSMGQLRFEQYF	TGTGCCAGCAGTATGGGACAGTTACGGTTCGAGCAGTACTTC
TRBJ2-3	NA	TRBV27	NA	14	CASSFLAGTDTQYF	TGTGCCAGCAGTTTCCTAGCCGGGACAGATACGCAGTATTTT
TRBJ2-1	TRBD2	TRBV5-1	NA	18	CASSPIIAGPSSYNEQFF	TGCGCCAGCAGCCCGATTATAGCGGGGCCCAGCTCCTACAATGAGCAGTTCTTC
TRBJ2-1	NA	TRBV21-1	NA	16	CASSKGLAGAPDEQFF	TGTGCCAGCAGCAAAGGACTAGCGGGGGCTCCCGATGAGCAGTTCTTC
TRBJ1-1	NA	TRBV28	NA	14	CASSLTRGNTEAFF	TGTGCCAGCAGTCTTACCCGGGGGAACACTGAAGCTTTCTTT
TRBJ2-2	TRBD2	TRBV6-2/TRBV6-3	NA	16	CASSSLRGGGTGELFF	TGTGCCAGCAGTTCCCTCCGGGGCGGGGGCACCGGGGAGCTGTTTTTT
TRBJ2-7	NA	TRBV19	NA	13	CASSGTTAYEQYF	TGTGCCAGTTCCGGGACAACGGCCTACGAGCAGTACTTC
TRBJ1-1	TRBD1	TRBV7-6	NA	15	CASSLIQGVSTEAFF	TGTGCCAGCAGCTTAATCCAGGGGGTCAGCACTGAAGCTTTCTTT
TRBJ1-4	NA	TRBV30	NA	11	CAWSGGEKLFF	TGTGCCTGGAGTGGTGGGGAAAAACTGTTTTTT
TRBJ2-7	NA	TRBV7-2	NA	15	CASSSAGTAAYEQYF	TGTGCCAGCAGCTCCGCCGGGACCGCAGCCTACGAGCAGTACTTC
TRBJ1-3	TRBD1	TRBV6-5	NA	15	CASSPTGDPGNTIYF	TGTGCCAGCAGCCCGACAGGGGACCCTGGAAACACCATATATTTT
TRBJ2-5	NA	TRBV12-5	NA	14	CASGIDTRGETQYF	TGTGCTAGTGGTATTGACACCCGGGGCGAGACCCAGTACTTC
TRBJ2-5	NA	TRBV3-1/TRBV3-2	NA	13	CASDQTGGETQYF	TGTGCCAGCGACCAGACAGGTGGAGAGACCCAGTACTTC
TRBJ2-5	NA	TRBV5-6	once	14	CASSPGSRGETQYF	TGTGCCAGCAGCCCGGGGAGCAGGGGTGAGACCCAGTACTTC
TRBJ2-1	TRBD1	TRBV6-5	once	15	CASSSGTGGQNEQFF	TGTGCCAGCAGCTCCGGGACAGGGGGCCAAAATGAGCAGTTCTTC
TRBJ1-2	TRBD1	TRBV9	once	14	CASSVGQGNYGYTF	TGTGCCAGCAGCGTAGGACAGGGGAACTATGGCTACACCTTC
TRBJ2-7	NA	TRBV6-5	NA	14	CASSPLTVLYEQYF	TGTGCCAGCAGTCCCTTGACGGTGCTCTACGAGCAGTACTTC
TRBJ2-1	TRBD1	TRBV2	once	16	CASTVGTGAGYNEQFF	TGTGCCAGCACCGTGGGTACAGGGGCCGGCTACAATGAGCAGTTCTTC
TRBJ1-3	NA	TRBV27	NA	15	CASSLGGNSGNTIYF	TGTGCCAGCAGTTTAGGGGGGAACTCTGGAAACACCATATATTTT
TRBJ2-2	TRBD2	TRBV29-1	NA	15	CSVVTSGGAFGELFF	TGCAGCGTTGTTACTAGCGGGGGGGCCTTCGGGGAGCTGTTTTTT
TRBJ2-7	NA	TRBV28	once	12	CASTSLGVEQYF	TGTGCCAGCACAAGCCTAGGGGTCGAGCAGTACTTC
TRBJ2-3	NA	TRBV1	NA	17	CTSGGTGTSGSSDTQYF	TGCACCAGCGGTGGGACCGGGACTAGCGGGAGTTCGGATACGCAGTATTTT
TRBJ2-4	NA	TRBV6-5	NA	16	CASSYSSREYLNIQYF	TGTGCCAGCAGTTACTCGAGCAGGGAGTATTTGAACATTCAGTACTTC
TRBJ2-5	TRBD2	TRBV7-2	NA	15	CASSLLAGVQETQYF	TGTGCCAGCAGCTTACTAGCGGGAGTTCAAGAGACCCAGTACTTC
TRBJ1-2	TRBD1	TRBV19	NA	14	CASSLQGVDYGYTF	TGTGCCAGTAGTCTTCAGGGGGTCGACTATGGCTACACCTTC
TRBJ2-5	TRBD2	TRBV15	few	15	CATSRDTSGGETQYF	TGTGCCACCAGCAGGGATACTAGCGGGGGAGAGACCCAGTACTTC
TRBJ2-7	NA	TRBV28	NA	16	CASSLSRKLGTYEQYF	TGTGCCAGCAGTTTATCCCGAAAGCTAGGGACGTACGAGCAGTACTTC
TRBJ2-6	NA	TRBV4-2	NA	18	CASSQDMPGLGGANVLTF	TGTGCCAGCAGCCAAGATATGCCAGGGCTAGGTGGGGCCAACGTCCTGACTTTC
TRBJ1-6	NA	TRBV19	NA	13	CASSTENYSPLHF	TGTGCCAGTAGTACTGAGAACTATTCACCCCTCCACTTT
TRBJ1-1	TRBD1	TRBV9	NA	15	CASSVGGQGNTEAFF	TGTGCCAGCAGCGTAGGAGGACAGGGGAACACTGAAGCTTTCTTT
TRBJ1-3	NA	TRBV3-1/TRBV3-2	NA	19	CASSPRSPGGKCSGNTIYF	TGTGCCAGCAGTCCAAGATCCCCGGGGGGGAAATGTTCCGGAAACACCATATATTTT
TRBJ2-2	NA	TRBV7-8	NA	14	CASSLGRVTGELFF	TGTGCCAGCAGCTTAGGGAGGGTAACCGGGGAGCTGTTTTTT
TRBJ2-1	TRBD2	TRBV7-2	NA	15	CASSLAGLAANEQFF	TGTGCCAGCAGCTTAGCCGGACTAGCGGCTAATGAGCAGTTCTTC
TRBJ1-2	TRBD1	TRBV6-1	NA	15	CASSEALGQLYGYTF	TGTGCCAGCAGTGAAGCCCTGGGACAGCTCTATGGCTACACCTTC
TRBJ2-5	TRBD1	TRBV19	NA	13	CASRDRGQETQYF	TGTGCCAGCCGGGACAGAGGTCAAGAGACCCAGTACTTC